Listed here is a single TCR beta chain. This specimen comes from a study of blood T cell repertoires in COVID-19. As for the study in general: Donors in the United States, Italy and Spain gave samples during acute or convalescent COVID-19. PBMCs, B-cell-depleted T cells, or T cells were the source of the cDNA or gDNA that made up the material.

Authors' analysis steps: Quantification of nucleated cells was approximated via reference gene primer amplification. Profiling relied on immunoSEQ multiplex PCR, and the TCRdb table lists in-frame clones only, not all of them. V and J calls and clone size are copied from that table; D and trimming were computed from the DNA. The table records 110,000 to 150,000 clones, 65% to 90% of them present only once. The CDR3 runs to 16 residues. V dropped 4 bases and J dropped 0; count of bases not matched to a gene: 3. The germline V gene has CDR1 MDHEN and CDR2 SYDVKM. Material for sequencing was peripheral blood. The clonotype was recovered from a man aged 50 or older with acute or convalescent COVID-19. The chain links TRBV28 to TRBJ1-5, with 10 positions matching TRBD1. CDR3 region: CASSSGTGVSNQPQHF. As DNA, the CDR3 is TGTGCCAGCAGTTCTGGGACAGGGGTTAGCAATCAGCCCCAGCATTTT.